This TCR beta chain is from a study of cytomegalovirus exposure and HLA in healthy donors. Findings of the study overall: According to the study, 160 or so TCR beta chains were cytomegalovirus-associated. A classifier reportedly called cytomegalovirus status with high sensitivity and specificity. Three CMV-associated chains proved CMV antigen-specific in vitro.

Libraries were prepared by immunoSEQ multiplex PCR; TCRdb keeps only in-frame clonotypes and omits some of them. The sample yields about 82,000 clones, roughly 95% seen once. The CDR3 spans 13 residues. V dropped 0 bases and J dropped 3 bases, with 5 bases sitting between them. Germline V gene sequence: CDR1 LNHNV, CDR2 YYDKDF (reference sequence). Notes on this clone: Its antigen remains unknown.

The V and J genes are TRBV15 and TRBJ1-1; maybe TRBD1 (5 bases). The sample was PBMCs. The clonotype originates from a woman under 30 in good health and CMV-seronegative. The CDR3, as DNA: TGTGCCACCAGCAGAGAAGGGGACACTGAAGCTTTCTTT. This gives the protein CATSREGDTEAFF.